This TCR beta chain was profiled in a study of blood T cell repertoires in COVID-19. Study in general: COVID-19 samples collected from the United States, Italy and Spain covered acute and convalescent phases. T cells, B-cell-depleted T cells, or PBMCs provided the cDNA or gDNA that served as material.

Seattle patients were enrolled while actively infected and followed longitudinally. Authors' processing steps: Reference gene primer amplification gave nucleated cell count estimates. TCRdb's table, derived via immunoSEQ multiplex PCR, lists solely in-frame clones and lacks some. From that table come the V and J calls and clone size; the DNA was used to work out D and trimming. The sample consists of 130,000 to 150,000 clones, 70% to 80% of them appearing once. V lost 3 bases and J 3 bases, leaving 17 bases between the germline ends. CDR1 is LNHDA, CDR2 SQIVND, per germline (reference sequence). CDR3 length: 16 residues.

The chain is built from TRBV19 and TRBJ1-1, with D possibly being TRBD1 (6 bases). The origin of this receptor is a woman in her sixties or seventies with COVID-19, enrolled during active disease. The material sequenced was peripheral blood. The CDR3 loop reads CASSMGVTGSDTEAFF. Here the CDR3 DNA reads TGTGCCAGTAGTATGGGGGTCACAGGGTCGGACACTGAAGCTTTCTTT.